Included here is one TCR beta chain sequence, with context. Its recognized antigen is unknown. It has no much larger one-base neighbor in the sample; base qualities were not kept. A distance of 7 bases separates the germline ends of V and J, which lose 3 bases and 0 bases respectively. Reading the germline V gene gives CDR1 LGHNA and CDR2 YSLEER. The CDR3, cysteine through phenylalanine, is 14 amino acids long. The read is trimmed to its CDR3 DNA, 42 bases read in frame from base 1. This sample is part of a study of OX40 agonist ivuxolimab in advanced cancers. At the level of the whole study: Ivuxolimab was a fully human IgG2 agonistic monoclonal antibody targeting the costimulatory receptor OX40 (CD134). Intravenous ivuxolimab was administered to patients every 2 weeks at six dose levels: 0.01, 0.1, 0.3, 1.5, 3 and 10 mg/kg. Of the roughly 51 patients in dose escalation, 19 had hepatocellular carcinoma, some 15 had melanoma, 9 had renal cell carcinoma and 9 had head and neck cancer. A male proportion of approximately 83% and a mean age of approximately 62 years, ranging from 23 to 79, were recorded for the dose-escalation cohort. Prior anti-PD-1, anti-PD-L1 or anti-CTLA-4 therapy was permitted, and 40% to 50% of dose-escalation patients had received checkpoint inhibitors. Three dose-escalation patients achieved partial responses, one with hepatocellular carcinoma and two with cutaneous melanoma. Peripheral TCRbeta sequencing aimed to test whether ivuxolimab altered TCR sequence diversity and caused clonal T-cell expansion. The monotherapy dose-escalation portion (N of about 50 patients) of the phase I ivuxolimab trial is reported in the paper.

Beyond this particular receptor, the publication reports: Antigen specificity was not determined for the clonally expanded peripheral T cells. At doses of 0.1 to 3.0 mg/kg, clonal expansion of both CD4+ and CD8+ T cells in blood was seen between baseline and week 6. Low levels of normalized T-cell clonal expansion were also shown by some nonresponding patients. Partial responders in the 0.1-3.0 mg/kg groups had among the lowest normalized peripheral clonal expansion, especially among CD8+ T cells. On average, CD8+ T cells showed more expanded clones than CD4+ T cells after ivuxolimab.

Patients with autoimmune disease history or receiving systemic immunosuppression were excluded from the trial. In every dose cohort, peripheral blood was drawn for TCR sequencing at baseline, cycle 4 day 1, and cycle 7 day 1. Samples were obtained from an open-label, multicenter, first-in-human phase I dose-escalation trial of ivuxolimab. Adults with locally advanced or metastatic melanoma, renal cell carcinoma, hepatocellular carcinoma or head and neck squamous cell carcinoma were enrolled in the trial. Before TCR sequencing, CD4+ and CD8+ T cells were separately sorted from peripheral blood. Genomic DNA was isolated from the sorted cells so that the TCRbeta CDR3 region could be sequenced. The immunoSEQ Assay was used to sequence the TCRbeta CDR3 regions. In its TCRdb copy, this immuneACCESS table keeps in-frame sequences only and misses some clones. Where compared with another copy, unresolved V genes explain less than half of these, and the others have no known cause. Counted in this sample were approximately 76,000 clones; around nine tenths of them appeared once. The biggest ten clones account for 0.7% to 0.9% of the sample.

The sample consisted of CD4+ or CD8+ T cells sorted from blood, taken in a trial of the OX40 agonist ivuxolimab. The sequence derives from an adult with an advanced solid tumor such as melanoma, head and neck, liver or kidney cancer. The chain employs TRBV4-3 and TRBJ2-3; the D gene remains uncertain. The sequenced DNA is TGCGCCAGCAGCCAGTCGGCGAGCACAGATACGCAGTATTTT. Its protein product is CASSQSASTDTQYF.